The rows below give T cell receptor beta chains drawn from one sample of a study of shared clonotypes between healthy human individuals. Sequenced by immunoSEQ multiplex PCR; TCRdb stores in-frame clones only, minus some. The sample holds 1.6 million or so clones, roughly 96% seen once. The specimen sequenced was naive CD4+ T cells sorted from blood. These TCRs come from a man under 40 in good health. Each CDR3 is given with its conserved first and last residue. A D gene is named only where the DNA matches it firmly. Not every row has a clone size; where given, it reads once, few, many or a size class.

D	length	V	size	J	CDR3	DNA
.	15	TRBV9	once	TRBJ2-1	CASSVEGDPYNEQFF	TGTGCCAGCAGCGTAGAGGGGGACCCCTACAATGAGCAGTTCTTC
.	11	TRBV6-6	.	TRBJ2-1	CASSLLSEQFF	TGTGCCAGCAGTCTACTATCCGAGCAGTTCTTC
.	14	TRBV6-5	.	TRBJ2-6	CASVTVSGANVLTF	TGTGCCAGCGTAACAGTGTCTGGGGCCAACGTCCTGACTTTC
.	13	TRBV6-1	.	TRBJ2-3	CASWDDLTDTQYF	TGTGCCAGCTGGGACGATCTCACAGATACGCAGTATTTT
TRBD1	16	TRBV29-1	.	TRBJ2-7	CSVGPGTGGGMHEQYF	TGCAGCGTTGGACCCGGGACAGGGGGCGGAATGCACGAGCAGTACTTC
.	12	TRBV28	.	TRBJ2-7	CATQRTAPEQYF	TGTGCCACCCAAAGGACAGCCCCCGAGCAGTACTTC
TRBD2	15	TRBV6-1	.	TRBJ2-1	CASRTGLAGGTEQFF	TGTGCCAGCAGGACGGGCCTAGCGGGAGGCACGGAGCAGTTCTTC
TRBD2	21	TRBV4-3	.	TRBJ2-1	CASSQDLRTSGWVGGYNEQFF	TGCGCCAGCAGCCAAGATCTAAGGACTAGCGGGTGGGTCGGGGGTTACAATGAGCAGTTCTTC
TRBD2	14	TRBV27	once	TRBJ2-7	CASSRLAGNYEQYF	TGTGCCAGCAGCCGACTAGCGGGGAACTACGAGCAGTACTTC
TRBD1	16	TRBV28	.	TRBJ1-2	CASSLLFQDRAYGYTF	TGTGCCAGCAGTTTGTTATTCCAAGACAGGGCCTATGGCTACACCTTC
TRBD1	14	TRBV12-5	.	TRBJ2-2	CASTGTEFTGELFF	TGTGCTAGCACCGGGACAGAGTTCACCGGGGAGCTGTTTTTT
.	15	TRBV29-1	.	TRBJ2-3	CSSVSTTLNTDTQYF	TGCAGCTCCGTATCGACAACCCTAAACACAGATACGCAGTATTTT
TRBD1	14	TRBV11-2	once	TRBJ2-5	CASSFTGGQETQYF	TGTGCCAGCAGCTTCACAGGGGGCCAAGAGACCCAGTACTTC
.	13	TRBV10-2	once	TRBJ2-1	CASSFSLNNEQFF	TGCGCCAGCAGCTTCTCTTTAAACAATGAGCAGTTCTTC
TRBD1	18	TRBV7-8	once	TRBJ2-6	CASSSRGSQRSGANVLTF	TGTGCCAGCAGCAGCAGGGGGTCCCAACGCTCTGGGGCCAACGTCCTGACTTTC
.	14	TRBV28	.	TRBJ2-5	CASSPHRELGTQYF	TGTGCCAGCAGTCCCCACAGGGAACTCGGTACCCAGTACTTC
.	13	TRBV19	.	TRBJ1-5	CASSELSNQPQHF	TGTGCCAGTAGCGAACTAAGCAATCAGCCCCAGCATTTT
.	20	TRBV9	once	TRBJ2-6	CASSTPGTQNASSGANVLTF	TGTGCCAGCAGTACGCCTGGGACACAAAATGCCAGTTCTGGGGCCAACGTCCTGACTTTC
.	18	TRBV27	.	TRBJ2-7	CASSLYPPGAGSSYEQYF	TGTGCCAGCAGTTTATATCCCCCAGGGGCAGGCAGTTCGTACGAGCAGTACTTC
.	12	TRBV29-1	once	TRBJ1-1	CSAHSGNTEAFF	TGCAGCGCCCATTCAGGGAACACTGAAGCTTTCTTT
TRBD1	17	TRBV5-4	.	TRBJ2-6	CASSERDRGPGANVLTF	TGTGCCAGCAGCGAGAGGGACAGGGGACCAGGGGCCAACGTCCTGACTTTC
TRBD1	15	TRBV19	.	TRBJ1-1	CASSPRTGMNTEAFF	TGTGCCAGTAGTCCCAGGACAGGGATGAACACTGAAGCTTTCTTT
TRBD1	13	TRBV5-3	.	TRBJ1-1	CARSQGERSEAFF	TGTGCCAGAAGCCAGGGGGAGCGCTCCGAAGCTTTCTTT
TRBD2	17	TRBV4-1	.	TRBJ2-3	CASSRGSGGVSTDTQYF	TGCGCCAGCAGCCGTGGTAGCGGGGGGGTTAGCACAGATACGCAGTATTTT
.	15	TRBV6-6	.	TRBJ2-7	CASSYGLAVTNEQYF	TGTGCCAGCAGTTACGGATTAGCTGTTACTAACGAGCAGTACTTC
.	12	TRBV19	.	TRBJ2-1	CASDRSGDEQFF	TGTGCCAGTGATAGGAGCGGCGATGAGCAGTTCTTC
.	11	TRBV20-1	.	TRBJ2-2	CSARSAFELFF	TGCAGTGCTAGGTCGGCGTTTGAGCTGTTTTTT
.	15	TRBV6-5	.	TRBJ2-1	CASSSVLLSYNEQFF	TGTGCCAGCAGTTCGGTCCTACTCTCCTACAATGAGCAGTTCTTC
.	14	TRBV18	.	TRBJ1-1	CASSQGSRGTEAFF	TGTGCCAGCTCACAAGGGAGTCGTGGGACTGAAGCTTTCTTT
.	15	TRBV19	.	TRBJ2-1	CASSSRGPTYGEQFF	TGTGCCAGTAGTAGCCGGGGACCTACCTACGGTGAGCAGTTCTTC
.	14	TRBV10-3	.	TRBJ1-1	CAISDFKKNTEAFF	TGTGCCATCAGTGATTTTAAAAAGAACACTGAAGCTTTCTTT
.	12	TRBV5-5	.	TRBJ2-3	CASAGPTDTQYF	TGTGCCAGCGCCGGGCCCACAGATACGCAGTATTTT
.	14	TRBV18	.	TRBJ1-1	CASSPIPGNTEAFF	TGTGCCAGCTCACCAATTCCGGGGAACACTGAAGCTTTCTTT
.	17	TRBV11-2	.	TRBJ1-3	CASSLIPPGISGNTIYF	TGTGCCAGCAGCTTAATTCCCCCGGGGATCTCTGGAAACACCATATATTTT
.	13	TRBV5-6	.	TRBJ1-2	CASSLEGAYGYTF	TGTGCCAGCAGCTTGGAGGGAGCCTATGGCTACACCTTC
.	11	TRBV30	.	TRBJ1-2	CAWRTYYGYTF	TGTGCCTGGAGAACCTACTATGGCTACACCTTC
.	16	TRBV9	.	TRBJ1-2	CASSVGNRGTQGGYTF	TGTGCCAGCAGCGTAGGGAACCGGGGGACCCAGGGCGGCTACACCTTC
.	14	TRBV19	.	TRBJ1-2	CASSMGGTYYGYTF	TGTGCCAGTAGTATGGGGGGGACCTACTATGGCTACACCTTC
.	13	TRBV4-3	.	TRBJ1-1	CASSQELVGEAFF	TGCGCCAGCAGCCAAGAACTAGTGGGGGAAGCTTTCTTT
TRBD2	13	TRBV7-9	.	TRBJ2-1	CASSPTSGMMQFF	TGTGCCAGCAGCCCTACTAGCGGGATGATGCAGTTCTTC
.	14	TRBV2	once	TRBJ2-7	CAGFGFGLRNEQYF	TGTGCCGGGTTTGGTTTTGGTCTTCGGAACGAGCAGTACTTC
.	15	TRBV2	.	TRBJ2-7	CASRDPGHKFYEQYF	TGTGCCAGCAGGGACCCGGGACATAAATTTTACGAGCAGTACTTC
TRBD2	13	TRBV5-4	.	TRBJ2-7	CASSLLREGEQYF	TGTGCCAGCAGCCTATTGCGGGAGGGCGAGCAGTACTTC
.	15	TRBV18	once	TRBJ1-5	CASSPLPLGNQPQHF	TGTGCCAGCTCACCTCTCCCCCTAGGGAATCAGCCCCAGCATTTT
.	12	TRBV27	.	TRBJ2-7	CASSFPIYEQYF	TGTGCCAGCAGTTTTCCCATCTACGAGCAGTACTTC
.	13	TRBV18	.	TRBJ1-5	CASSPDQNQPQHF	TGTGCCAGCTCACCGGACCAAAATCAGCCCCAGCATTTT
TRBD1	14	TRBV28	.	TRBJ2-1	CASSFRDRNNEQFF	TGTGCCAGCAGTTTTCGGGACAGGAACAATGAGCAGTTCTTC
.	14	TRBV27	.	TRBJ1-1	CASRPRQMNTEAFF	TGTGCCAGCAGACCCCGACAGATGAACACTGAAGCTTTCTTT
.	13	TRBV5-8	.	TRBJ2-6	CASSLAGANVLTF	TGTGCCAGCAGCTTAGCTGGGGCCAACGTCCTGACTTTC
.	13	TRBV2	once	TRBJ2-7	CASSDRGAPEQYF	TGTGCCAGCAGTGACAGGGGCGCCCCGGAGCAGTACTTC
.	13	TRBV5-4	.	TRBJ2-7	CASSLAGVDRKYF	TGTGCCAGCAGCTTGGCAGGCGTGGATCGGAAGTACTTC
.	12	TRBV7-8	.	TRBJ2-2	CASSSNTGELFF	TGTGCCAGCAGCTCTAACACCGGGGAGCTGTTTTTT
.	14	TRBV18	.	TRBJ1-2	CASSYRDPRDGYTF	TGTGCCAGCTCATACCGGGATCCCAGAGATGGCTACACCTTC
.	14	TRBV29-1	.	TRBJ2-1	CSVVSRGAYNEQFF	TGCAGCGTTGTATCTCGTGGGGCTTACAATGAGCAGTTCTTC
TRBD1	14	TRBV28	.	TRBJ1-1	CASSLGQKNTEAFF	TGTGCCAGCAGTCTGGGACAGAAGAACACTGAAGCTTTCTTT
TRBD2	17	TRBV28	.	TRBJ2-1	CASSPISGKSSYNEQFF	TGTGCCAGCAGCCCAATTAGCGGGAAAAGCTCCTACAATGAGCAGTTCTTC
.	15	TRBV28	.	TRBJ1-1	CASSWPGRGNTEAFF	TGTGCCAGCAGTTGGCCAGGTCGCGGGAACACTGAAGCTTTCTTT
.	14	TRBV18	.	TRBJ1-1	CASSFGPQNTEAFF	TGTGCCAGCTCATTCGGGCCTCAGAACACTGAAGCTTTCTTT
TRBD2	16	TRBV5-5	.	TRBJ2-1	CASTLRRTSDYNEQFF	TGTGCCAGCACCCTCCGCCGGACTAGCGATTACAATGAGCAGTTCTTC
.	12	TRBV5-1	.	TRBJ2-3	CASSYDTDTQYF	TGCGCCAGCAGCTACGACACAGATACGCAGTATTTT